This T cell receptor beta chain was documented in a study of shared clonotypes between healthy human individuals. Study observations and caveats: Among donors, sharing of clonotypes was expected to be affected by sequencing depth. Non-shared clonotypes displayed generation probabilities falling below those of clonotypes present in all four donors.

All donors were Caucasian adults living in Nashville, Tennessee. Trimming took 9 bases from V and 3 from J, leaving 17 bases between them. Germline V CDR1 and CDR2: MNHNS, SASEGT. CDR3 length equals 14 residues. Worth noting for this clone: Its target is unknown.

Only in-frame clones appear in the TCRdb table, and some are missing; sequencing was by immunoSEQ multiplex PCR. In the table there are some 900,000 clones, more than 75% of which are singletons. This TCR was recovered from a man younger than 35 in good health. Specimen: memory CD4+ T cells sorted from blood. Subset meaning: CD45RA-negative fraction. V gene TRBV6-1 combines with J gene TRBJ1-2, with D maybe TRBD1 (5 bases). CDR3: CASNTGSRDYGYTF. Written as DNA, the CDR3 is TGTGCCAGTAACACAGGTTCAAGGGACTATGGCTACACCTTC.